One sample yielded the 31 T cell receptor beta chains listed below, sequenced in a study of T cells in women clearing cervical HPV infection. The table came from immunoSEQ multiplex PCR; TCRdb's copy has only in-frame clones and leaves some out. This repertoire includes 9,000 to 15,000 clones. Sequencing was done on a sample of blood buffy coat. Source of these receptors: a woman aged 18-70 years with a cervical HPV16 infection that either progressed to CIN3+ or cleared (not recorded which).

In regard to this clone: Read data end 3 residues before the CDR3 end; the end is taken from the germline J gene. The J gene is TRBJ1-5, the V gene TRBV19; a weak D match, TRBD1 (6 bases). CDR1 LNHDA and CDR2 SQIVND come from the germline V gene (reference sequence). Trimming left V 4 bases short and J 7 bases short, with 11 bases between. The CDR3 has 13 amino acids. The CDR3 loop reads CASSKQGGQPQHF. CDR3 DNA (partial): TGTGCCAGTAGTAAACAGGGTGGGCAGCCC.

Concerning this clone itself: The read gets to within 3 residues of the CDR3 end, and the germline J gene fills in the rest. This rearrangement joins TRBV2 to TRBJ2-3; 8 bases line up with TRBD2. V lost 5 bases to trimming and J lost 1 base; unmatched junction nucleotides: 5. The germline V gene has CDR1 SNHLY and CDR2 FYNNEI. CDR3 length equals 15 residues. The CDR3 region is CASSLGGAGTDTQYF. CDR3 DNA (partial): TGTGCCAGCAGTCTCGGGGGGGCCGGCACAGATACG.

Remarks on this clone: Coverage ceases 3 residues before the CDR3 finishes, and the germline J gene fills in the end. The chain couples TRBV11-2 to TRBJ2-3; no clear D gene. Trimming took 6 bases from V and 4 from J, leaving 11 bases between them. Germline V CDR1 and CDR2: SGHAT, FQNNGV. This CDR3 is 13 amino acids long. CDR3 DNA (partial): TGTGCCAGCAGTTCGACATGGCCAGATACG. Translation: CASSSTWPDT. The full-length CDR3 reads as CASSSTWPDTQYF. Full variable domain (missing parts from reference TRBV11-2 and TRBJ2-3): EAGVAQSPRYKIIEKRQSVAFWCNPISGHATLYWYQQILGQGPKLLIQFQNNGVVDDSQLPKDRFSAERLKGVDSTLKIQPAKLEDSAVYLCASSSTWPDTQYFGPGTRLTVL.

Turning to this clone: The CDR3 goes on 3 residues after the read ends, and that part is filled in from the germline J gene. The V gene is TRBV5-8, the J gene TRBJ2-1; D gene ambiguous. This CDR3 contains 13 residues. Trimming cost V 4 bases and J 8 bases, with 13 bases left between them. CDR1 and CDR2 (germline): SGHTS, YDEGEE. The covered CDR3 bases are TGTGCCAGCAGCCGGAGACTTGGGTATGAG. Encoded protein: CASSRRLGYE. From start to end, the CDR3 is CASSRRLGYEQFF.

To note about this clone: The read falls 3 residues short of the CDR3 end, and the missing part is taken from the germline J gene. V gene TRBV28 combines with J gene TRBJ1-2, with 8 positions matching TRBD1. CDR1 is MDHEN and CDR2 is SYDVKM in the germline V gene. The trim removed 6 bases at V and 4 bases at J, leaving 13 bases unmatched. CDR3 length: 16 residues. The part of the CDR3 DNA that was read is TGTGCCAGCAGACTTTCCCACGGACAGGGTAGCTATGGC. Its translation: CASRLSHGQGSYG. The CDR3 in its entirety is CASRLSHGQGSYGYTF.

Comments on this clone: The read finishes 3 residues shy of the CDR3 end, and the germline J gene is used to complete it. The chain couples TRBV12-3 or TRBV12-4 to TRBJ1-3; the D gene is possibly TRBD1 (5 bases). Trimming stripped 3 bases from V and 2 bases from J, with 8 bases between. This CDR3 has 14 amino acids. The CDR3 spells CASSFRTTGNTIYF. CDR3 DNA, as far as it was read: TGTGCCAGCAGTTTCAGGACAACTGGAAACACC.

Comments on this clone: With the read ending 3 residues before the CDR3 end, the germline J gene is used to fill in that end. This sequence joins TRBV20-1 and TRBJ1-1, with 11 bases identical to TRBD1. CDR3 length: 15 amino acids. J gave up 7 bases and V 6 bases, and 13 bases lay outside the gene matches. CDR1 is DFQATT, CDR2 SNEGSKA, per germline (reference sequence). CDR3 bases read: TGCAGTGCCAGGTCGCCGGACAGGGGGCAAGGTGAA. It is translated as CSARSPDRGQGE. The CDR3 in its entirety is CSARSPDRGQGEAFF.

As for this clone: Sequencing ends 3 residues short of the CDR3 end; the germline J gene provides the rest. This sequence joins TRBV20-1 and TRBJ1-6; 7 positions agree with TRBD1. V lost 2 bases to trimming and J lost 1 base; unmatched junction nucleotides: 2. The germline CDR1 and CDR2 sequences are DFQATT and SNEGSKA (reference sequence). The CDR3 sequence is 15 residues long. The CDR3 DNA, read in part, is TGCAGTGCTAGACCGGGACAGTCCTATAATTCACCC. Translated: CSARPGQSYNSP. The full CDR3 is CSARPGQSYNSPLHF.

Regarding this clone: The read is 3 residues too short to cover the CDR3 end, so that end is filled in from the germline J gene. This chain uses TRBV28 with TRBJ1-4, with D perhaps matching TRBD1 (6 bases). The germline V gene has CDR1 MDHEN and CDR2 SYDVKM. Trimming removed 6 bases at V and 2 bases at J, with 16 bases between. The CDR3 extends over 16 amino acids. CDR3 residues: CASSSRGGITNEKLFF. The DNA read from the CDR3 is TGTGCCAGCAGCTCTAGGGGGGGAATCACTAATGAAAAA.

As concerns this clone: The CDR3 end is not reached by the read, which stops 3 residues before it; the germline J gene fills it in. The rearrangement links TRBV7-9 to TRBJ1-2, with TRBD1 matching 7 bases. The length of the CDR3 is 15 residues. CDR1 and CDR2 (germline): SEHNR, FQNEAQ (reference sequence). CDR3 DNA, as far as it was read: TGTGCCAGCAGCTTAGTCAGGGGGAGCTCCTACGAC. Translating gives CASSLVRGSSYD. The entire CDR3 sequence reads CASSLVRGSSYDYTF.

Notes on this clone: The sequence runs out 3 residues before the end of the CDR3; the remainder is reconstructed from the germline J gene. The chain employs TRBV20-1 and TRBJ1-6; 9 bases agree with TRBD1. The germline gives CDR1 DFQATT, CDR2 SNEGSKA (reference sequence). After removal of 4 bases from V and 7 bases from J, the junction contained 2 bases not matched to a gene. The CDR3 runs 13 residues. The CDR3 spells CSAIGQGNSPLHF. CDR3 bases read: TGCAGTGCTATCGGACAGGGGAATTCACCC.

A note on this clone: The sequence runs out 3 residues before the end of the CDR3; the remainder is reconstructed from the germline J gene. V usage is TRBV23-1 and J usage is TRBJ2-3, with D tentatively TRBD1 (7 bases). TRBV23-1 is sorted into the ORF group, with uncertain function. This CDR3 has 15 residues. V was cut by 0 bases and J by 6 bases, with 13 bases left in between. The DNA read from the CDR3 is TGCGCCAGCAGTCAATCGGAGGGGGCCGGGGATACG. Encoded protein: CASSQSEGAGDT. The full CDR3 is CASSQSEGAGDTQYF.

With respect to this clone: The sequence runs out 3 residues before the end of the CDR3; the remainder is reconstructed from the germline J gene. The V call is TRBV28, the J call TRBJ1-5, with D unclear. Germline V gene lookup returns CDR1 MDHEN and CDR2 SYDVKM. This CDR3 is 12 amino acids long. Between the trimmed V and J ends, which lost 6 bases and 4 bases, there was a span of 7 bases. Partial CDR3 DNA: TGTGCCAGCAGGTACAGAAATCAGCCC. Translated: CASRYRNQP. The full-length CDR3 reads as CASRYRNQPQHF.

Of note for this clone: The CDR3 end lies 3 residues beyond the end of the read and is filled in from the germline J gene. V usage is TRBV14 and J usage is TRBJ2-1; 8 bases match TRBD2. CDR1 is SGHDN and CDR2 is FVKESK in the germline V gene. The CDR3 covers 16 residues. Trimming removed 0 bases from V and 4 bases from J; junction bases left unmatched: 5. The CDR3 loop reads CASSQDLQRGYNEQFF. Partial CDR3 DNA: TGTGCCAGCAGCCAAGATCTCCAGCGGGGGTACAATGAG. Together with reference TRBV14 and TRBJ2-1, the CDR3 gives the full variable domain: EAGVTQFPSHSVIEKGQTVTLRCDPISGHDNLYWYRRVMGKEIKFLLHFVKESKQDESGMPNNRFLAERTGGTYSTLKVQPAELEDSGVYFCASSQDLQRGYNEQFFGPGTRLTVL.

As regards this clone: The read ends 3 residues before the CDR3 terminus; that terminus is restored from the germline J gene. The gene calls are TRBV20-1 and TRBJ2-7, with D possibly TRBD2 on 6 matching bases. The CDR3 runs 13 residues. CDR1 and CDR2 from the germline V gene are DFQATT and SNEGSKA (reference sequence). Trimming stripped 7 bases from V and 2 bases from J, with 15 bases between. The CDR3 region is CSVLAGFTYEQYF. The sequenced part of the CDR3 DNA is TGCAGTGTTCTTGCGGGATTTACCTACGAG.

Points on this clone: From the germline J gene comes the end of the CDR3, since the read stops 3 residues before it. This chain links TRBV28 with TRBJ2-2, with TRBD2 as a possible D gene (6 bases). The length of the CDR3 is 14 residues. Germline V gene data show CDR1 as MDHEN and CDR2 as SYDVKM. The V end was cut by 3 bases, the J end by 5 bases, with 10 bases between. CDR3 sequence: CASSFEGRTGELFF. CDR3 bases read: TGTGCCAGCAGTTTTGAGGGGAGGACCGGGGAG.

The CDR3 here is CASSRGTGSLNYGYTF. CDR3 DNA (partial): TGTGCCAGCAGCCGGGGGACAGGTTCCCTTAACTATGGC. J is TRBJ1-2 and V is TRBV14, with 8 bases identical to TRBD1. The sequence runs out 3 residues before the end of the CDR3; the remainder is reconstructed from the germline J gene. The V segment lost 4 bases and the J segment 1 base; nucleotides outside the gene matches: 8. Germline assignment: CDR1 SGHDN and CDR2 FVKESK. The CDR3 loop spans 16 amino acids.

This clone is labeled large based on frequency. The DNA ends 3 residues before the CDR3 does, and the rest of the CDR3 is filled in from the germline J gene. The chain combines TRBV29-1 with TRBJ1-1; D might be TRBD1 (5 bases). Trimming stripped 3 bases from V and 1 base from J, with 9 bases between. Germline CDR1 reads SQVTM; CDR2 reads ANQGSEA. This CDR3 comprises 13 residues. Incomplete CDR3 DNA: TGCAGCGTTGACCGTCAGGGGAACACTGAA. This gives the protein CSVDRQGNTE. The full CDR3 reads CSVDRQGNTEAFF.

CDR3 sequence reads: CASSLDRGGSNTEAFF. The part of the CDR3 DNA that was read is TGTGCCAGCAGCTTAGACAGGGGAGGATCAAACACTGAA. The rearrangement links TRBV7-8 to TRBJ1-1; 7 nucleotides align to TRBD1. The CDR3 end is not reached by the read, which stops 3 residues before it; the germline J gene fills it in. The trim removed 1 base at V and 2 bases at J, leaving 7 bases unmatched. The germline CDR1 and CDR2 sequences are SGHVS and FQNEAQ. The CDR3 consists of 16 residues.

The CDR3 region is CASSFGGDTEAFF. The covered CDR3 bases are TGTGCCAGCAGTTTCGGGGGGGACACTGAA. The chain has TRBV12-3 or TRBV12-4 and TRBJ1-1; possible D gene TRBD1, 5 bases. With the read ending 3 residues before the CDR3 end, the germline J gene is used to fill in that end. This CDR3 has 13 amino acids. The V end was cut by 3 bases, the J end by 3 bases, with 8 bases between.

With regard to this clone: The missing CDR3 end, 3 residues past where the read stops, is filled in from the germline J gene. This chain uses TRBV5-1 with TRBJ1-5; the match to TRBD1 covers 9 bases. Per the germline V gene, CDR1 is SGHRS and CDR2 is YFSETQ. Trimming cost V 2 bases and J 6 bases; bases outside gene matches: 3. The CDR3 sequence is 14 residues long. The sequenced CDR3 bases are TGCGCCAGCAGCTTTACAGGGGGCGCTCAGCCC. It yields the protein CASSFTGGAQP. The entire CDR3 sequence reads CASSFTGGAQPQHF.

On this clone: The read ends 3 residues shy of where the CDR3 ends; the end is completed using the germline J gene. The rearrangement uses TRBV3-1 (or the pseudogene TRBV3-2) and TRBJ2-5; tentatively, D is TRBD2 (7 bases). The germline gives CDR1 LGHDT, CDR2 YNNKEL (reference sequence). Between the trimmed V and J ends, which lost 3 bases and 3 bases, there was a span of 14 bases. The CDR3 loop spans 15 amino acids. CDR3 loop: CASSQGGLAEETQYF. The sequenced part of the CDR3 DNA is TGTGCCAGCAGCCAGGGGGGGCTAGCCGAAGAGACC.

Points on this clone: The missing CDR3 end, 3 residues past where the read stops, is filled in from the germline J gene. The chain has TRBV12-3 or TRBV12-4 and TRBJ1-4, with D possibly matching TRBD1 (6 bases). This CDR3 is built from 16 residues. CDR3 loop: CASSSRPGSGGAPLFF. The DNA read from the CDR3 is TGTGCCAGCAGTTCCCGACCGGGGAGCGGGGGGGCACCA.

On this clone itself: Coverage ceases 3 residues before the CDR3 finishes, and the germline J gene fills in the end. The genes are TRBV4-1 and TRBJ2-7, with D perhaps matching TRBD1 (5 bases). This CDR3 comprises 17 residues. The germline gives CDR1 MGHRA, CDR2 YSYEKL. Trimming took off 1 base at V and 0 bases at J, with 16 bases between the two ends. CDR3 loop: CASSQASAGMSSYEQYF. The part of the CDR3 DNA that was read is TGCGCCAGCAGCCAAGCTTCGGCAGGGATGAGCTCCTACGAG.

As concerns this clone: The read ends 3 residues before the CDR3 terminus; that terminus is restored from the germline J gene. The chain employs TRBV4-1 and TRBJ1-2; D is perhaps TRBD1 (5 bases). Deletions cut 2 bases from V and 6 bases from J, with 19 bases between. CDR1 and CDR2 from the germline V gene are MGHRA and YSYEKL. There are 16 residues in the CDR3. Here the CDR3 reads CASSQPYRRGLDGYTF. The sequenced CDR3 bases are TGCGCCAGCAGCCAACCCTACAGGAGGGGATTAGATGGC.

As for this clone: The CDR3 end falls 3 residues outside the read, so it is completed with the germline J gene. The V gene is TRBV20-1, the J gene TRBJ1-5, with D possibly matching TRBD1 (6 bases). The length of the CDR3 is 14 residues. The V and J ends lost 7 bases and 5 bases respectively, with 18 bases between them. Germline V lookup: CDR1 DFQATT, CDR2 SNEGSKA (reference sequence). This CDR3 is CSGRGGRPDQPQHF. The DNA read from the CDR3 is TGCAGTGGAAGGGGGGGCCGCCCAGATCAGCCC.

To note about this clone: Read sequence stops 3 residues before the CDR3 end, and the germline J gene provides the missing end. V gene TRBV2 combines with J gene TRBJ2-1; D is perhaps TRBD1 (6 bases). The V gene lost 7 bases and the J gene lost 3 bases, with 19 bases spanning the gap. CDR1 and CDR2 from the germline V gene are SNHLY and FYNNEI. The CDR3 extends over 16 amino acids. The CDR3 region is CASNLDGDMNYNEQFF. The covered CDR3 bases are TGTGCCAGCAACCTGGACGGGGACATGAACTACAATGAG. The full variable domain, completed using reference TRBV2 and TRBJ2-1, is EPEVTQTPSHQVTQMGQEVILRCVPISNHLYFYWYRQILGQKVEFLVSFYNNEISEKSEIFDDQFSVERPDGSNFTLKIRSTKLEDSAMYFCASNLDGDMNYNEQFFGPGTRLTVL.

Concerning this clone: The read terminates 3 residues before the CDR3 end, so the remaining end is supplied by the germline J gene. The rearrangement joins TRBV14 to TRBJ1-3; 8 nucleotides agree with TRBD1. V was clipped by 1 base and J by 9 bases; unmatched bases: 20. The germline gives CDR1 SGHDN, CDR2 FVKESK. This CDR3 comprises 19 residues. The CDR3 region is CASSQGRGQVPLAGSTIYF. The DNA read from the CDR3 is TGTGCCAGCAGCCAAGGGAGGGGACAGGTCCCACTGGCGGGCAGCACC.

CDR3 bases read: TGTGCCAGTAAGACGGGGGAGGGGTATAATTCACCC. It encodes CASKTGEGYNSP. The whole CDR3 sequence reads CASKTGEGYNSPLHF. This chain links TRBV19 with TRBJ1-6; maybe TRBD1 (5 bases). Read coverage stops 3 residues before the CDR3 terminus; the germline J gene supplies the remainder. The CDR3 runs to 15 residues. The ends were cut back, 7 bases at V and 4 bases at J, with 14 bases in the middle. CDR1 and CDR2 (germline): LNHDA, SQIVND (reference sequence).

About this clone itself: The read ends 3 residues before the CDR3 terminus; that terminus is restored from the germline J gene. The genes are TRBV20-1 and TRBJ2-5; 7 bases map to TRBD1. Per the germline V gene, CDR1 is DFQATT and CDR2 is SNEGSKA (reference sequence). With 0 bases clipped from V and 2 bases from J, the junction kept 3 bases outside the gene matches. This CDR3 contains 14 residues. The DNA read from the CDR3 is TGCAGTGCTAGAGAACAGGGGAAACAAGAGACC. This codes for CSAREQGKQET. The whole CDR3 protein is CSAREQGKQETQYF.

Comment on this clone: The read ends 3 residues early relative to the CDR3; the germline J gene fills the gap. This chain uses TRBV5-1 with TRBJ1-1; no clear D gene. V lost 2 bases and J lost 0, with 8 bases in between. This CDR3 region has 14 residues. CDR1 is SGHRS and CDR2 is YFSETQ in the germline V gene. CDR3 sequence reads: CASSFGLLNTEAFF. Partial CDR3 DNA: TGCGCCAGCAGCTTTGGACTCTTGAACACTGAA.